The 30 T cell receptor beta chains in this list originate from one sample, sequenced in a study of radiotherapy plus CTLA-4 blockade in lung cancer. Method: immunoSEQ multiplex PCR; TCRdb's copy keeps in-frame clones and lacks some. This table has about 60,000 clones, 70% to 85% appearing once. The specimen was peripheral blood, collected from a patient treated with radiotherapy plus ipilimumab. Receptors originate from a human donor with non-small cell lung cancer who had a partial response to radiotherapy plus ipilimumab.

The J gene is TRBJ2-4, the V gene TRBV29-1; possibly TRBD1 for D (5 bases). This CDR3 spans 13 amino acids. V lost 4 bases and J lost 4, with 11 bases in between. From germline, CDR1 is SQVTM and CDR2 ANQGSEA. Here the CDR3 reads CSVVWAGKNIQYF. In DNA, the CDR3 is TGCAGCGTTGTGTGGGCAGGGAAAAACATTCAGTACTTC. Full variable domain (outside the CDR3, taken from reference TRBV29-1 and TRBJ2-4): SAVISQKPSRDICQRGTSLTIQCQVDSQVTMMFWYRQQPGQSLTLIATANQGSEATYESGFVIDKFPISRPNLTFSTLTVSNMSPEDSSIYLCSVVWAGKNIQYFGAGTRLSVL.

The chain joins TRBV5-1 to TRBJ2-5, with 11 nucleotides matching TRBD2. The CDR3 has 20 residues. CDR1 is SGHRS, CDR2 YFSETQ, per germline. Unmatched junction bases numbered 21, after V lost 4 bases and J lost 4 bases. The CDR3 region has the DNA TGCGCCAGCAGCAGCCGAACCGGGACAGGGATAGCGGGGGGGCGAGAGACCCAGTACTTC. As protein: CASSSRTGTGIAGGRETQYF.

V usage is TRBV5-4 and J usage is TRBJ2-7, with TRBD1 identical over 7 bases. CDR3 length: 13 amino acids. J gave up 1 base and V 3 bases, and 1 base lay outside the gene matches. The germline CDR1 and CDR2 sequences are SGHNT and YYREEE (reference sequence). CDR3 in amino acids: CASSWDRSYEQYF. The CDR3 DNA is TGTGCCAGCAGCTGGGACAGATCCTACGAGCAGTACTTC.

The V call is TRBV27, the J call TRBJ2-2, with 8 bases that match TRBD1. Per the germline V gene, CDR1 is MNHEY and CDR2 is SMNVEV (reference sequence). Trimming cost V 6 bases and J 6 bases; bases outside gene matches: 6. This CDR3 spans 14 amino acids. The CDR3 loop reads CASRGQVGAGELFF. The CDR3 region has the DNA TGTGCCAGCAGGGGACAGGTGGGCGCCGGGGAGCTGTTTTTT.

The rearrangement uses TRBV7-8 and TRBJ1-2, with 9 bases lining up with TRBD1. V lost 5 bases, J lost 3 bases, and 4 bases stayed unmatched. The CDR3 sequence is 14 residues long. The V gene's germline CDR1 is SGHVS and CDR2 FQNEAQ. CDR3 nucleotides: TGTGCCAGCAGCAACCGACAGGGGGACTATGGCTACACCTTC. This sequence encodes CASSNRQGDYGYTF.

This clone was seen a few times. V is TRBV25-1 and J is TRBJ2-5; 9 bases fit TRBD1. Germline lookup yields CDR1 MGHDK and CDR2 SYGVNS. With V trimmed by 7 bases and J by 5 bases, 8 bases remained unmatched. This CDR3 region has 14 residues. The CDR3 DNA follows: TGTGCCAGCACCGTCGGACAGGGGTTGGAGACCCAGTACTTC. This gives the protein CASTVGQGLETQYF.

The chain recombines TRBV7-6 with TRBJ2-5, with 13 bases aligning to TRBD2. The CDR3 is made up of 15 amino acids. J was trimmed by 2 bases and V by 3 bases; bases with no gene match: 0. Germline CDR1 reads SGHVS; CDR2 reads FNYEAQ. The CDR3 protein is CASSLTSGGQETQYF. CDR3 coding DNA: TGTGCCAGCAGCTTGACTAGCGGGGGGCAAGAGACCCAGTACTTC.

This clone was seen only once. The rearrangement uses TRBV19 and TRBJ2-7; D possibly corresponds to TRBD1 (7 bases). CDR1 and CDR2 (germline): LNHDA, SQIVND (reference sequence). V dropped 1 base and J dropped 4 bases, with 11 bases sitting between them. The CDR3 sequence is 14 residues long. The CDR3 DNA follows: TGTGCCAGTAGTATAGGTGCAGGGGGGTACGAGCAGTACTTC. Amino acids: CASSIGAGGYEQYF.

CDR3 DNA sequence: TGCGCCAGCAGTCAGTCCCTCACAGATACGCAGTATTTT. Protein sequence: CASSQSLTDTQYF. The chain uses TRBV23-1 and TRBJ2-3, with D unclear. TRBV23-1 is placed among ORFs of uncertain function. Trimming removed 3 bases at V and 2 bases at J, with 6 bases between. There are 13 residues in the CDR3.

The chain has TRBV6-6 and TRBJ1-1; unclear D gene. Germline lookup yields CDR1 MNHNY and CDR2 SVGAGI (reference sequence). The CDR3 covers 13 residues. Trimming took 0 bases from V and 8 from J, leaving 10 bases between them. The CDR3 reads CASSYSLSREAFF. CDR3 nucleotides: TGTGCCAGCAGTTACTCCCTGTCGCGAGAAGCTTTCTTT.

The rearrangement uses TRBV30 and TRBJ2-6; tentative D call: TRBD2 (6 bases). From germline, CDR1 is GTSNPN and CDR2 SVGIG (reference sequence). V gave up 3 bases and J gave up 12 bases, with 15 bases separating them. The CDR3 is made up of 13 amino acids. This CDR3 reads CAWREGLKGVLTF. DNA for the CDR3: TGTGCCTGGAGGGAGGGCCTCAAGGGCGTCCTGACTTTC.

The chain uses TRBV6-5 and TRBJ1-1; 9 bases align to TRBD1. CDR1 and CDR2 from the germline V gene are MNHEY and SVGAGI. V was pared by 9 bases and J by 2 bases, with 4 bases of the junction left unmatched. The CDR3 spans 13 residues. The CDR3 sequence is CASWDRVNTEAFF. The CDR3 nucleotides read TGTGCCAGTTGGGACAGGGTCAACACTGAAGCTTTCTTT.

This clone is classed as medium-sized. The chain uses TRBV6-1 and TRBJ1-2; a weak D match, TRBD1 (5 bases). CDR1 MNHNS and CDR2 SASEGT come from the germline V gene. V shed 3 bases and J shed 4 bases, with 9 bases lying between them. The CDR3 sequence is 13 residues long. The CDR3 coding sequence is TGTGCCAGCAGTGAGACAGTTGGCTATGGCTACACCTTC. Translation: CASSETVGYGYTF.

Points on this clone: Germline is not matched at one junction end, which may reflect a read error. The chain joins TRBV6-1 to TRBJ2-2; D might be TRBD2 (6 bases). Germline V gene lookup returns CDR1 MNHNS and CDR2 SASEGT. This CDR3 is built from 15 residues. CDR3 region: CASSEERASLGGLFF. The CDR3 DNA follows: TGTGCCAGCAGTGAAGAAAGGGCTAGTTTGGGGGGGCTGTTTTTT.

V and J are TRBV11-2 and TRBJ2-5, with TRBD1 matching 9 bases. The last part of the DNA fits TRBJ2-7 better; the J call may be wrong. The CDR3 length is 14 residues. CDR1 and CDR2 (germline): SGHAT, FQNNGV. The CDR3 sequence: CASSEGTGPYEQYF. In DNA form, the CDR3 reads TGTGCCAGCAGCGAGGGGACAGGGCCCTACGAGCAGTACTTC.

The rearrangement uses TRBV5-4 and TRBJ2-3, with TRBD1 as a possible D gene (6 bases). The CDR3 runs 13 residues. Deletions cut 1 base from V and 5 bases from J, with 8 bases between. CDR1 and CDR2 from the germline V gene are SGHNT and YYREEE (reference sequence). In DNA, the CDR3 is TGTGCCAGCAGCTTGCAGGGGATAGATACGCAGTATTTT. It yields the protein CASSLQGIDTQYF.

The table lists this clone with a few counts. At one of its ends the junction is not consistent with the germline gene, which may arise from a read error. V gene TRBV2 combines with J gene TRBJ2-7; 8 bases agree with TRBD2. This CDR3 has 14 amino acids. Germline lookup yields CDR1 SNHLY and CDR2 FYNNEI. In nucleotides, the CDR3 is TGTGCCTGCAGTGACGGGAGGGGGGCATACGAGCAGTACTTC. Encoded protein: CACSDGRGAYEQYF. The full variable domain, rest sourced from reference TRBV2 and TRBJ2-7, is EPEVTQTPSHQVTQMGQEVILRCVPISNHLYFYWYRQILGQKVEFLVSFYNNEISEKSEIFDDQFSVERPDGSNFTLKIRSTKLEDSAMYFCACSDGRGAYEQYFGPGTRLTVT.

This chain joins TRBV6-4 and TRBJ2-1, with 9 bases that match TRBD2. Germline loops: CDR1 MRHNA, CDR2 SNTAGT. The trim removed 6 bases at V and 4 bases at J, leaving 7 bases unmatched. The CDR3 covers 15 residues. CDR3 region: CASSKESGGYNEQFF. The CDR3 coding sequence is TGTGCCAGCAGCAAAGAGAGCGGGGGGTACAATGAGCAGTTCTTC.

This chain connects TRBV2 to TRBJ1-5; weak D call: TRBD1 (6 bases). Germline V gene sequence: CDR1 SNHLY, CDR2 FYNNEI. V was pared by 6 bases and J by 3 bases, with 15 bases between. The CDR3 length is 15 residues. The CDR3 spells CASRVDTGTNQPQHF. The CDR3 DNA is TGTGCCAGCAGAGTGGATACAGGGACCAATCAGCCCCAGCATTTT.

This clone has only a few counts. The V and J genes are TRBV7-8 and TRBJ2-5; D might be TRBD2 (5 bases). Trimming shortened V by 3 bases and J by 2 bases, and 13 bases separated the two germline ends. Germline CDR1 is SGHVS and CDR2 is FQNEAQ. The CDR3 is 15 residues long. This CDR3 is CASSLRTARQETQYF. Here the CDR3 DNA reads TGTGCCAGCAGCTTGAGGACTGCCAGGCAAGAGACCCAGTACTTC. Based on the CDR3 plus reference TRBV7-8 and TRBJ2-5, the full variable domain is GAGVSQSPRYKVAKRGQDVALRCDPISGHVSLFWYQQALGQGPEFLTYFQNEAQLDKSGLPSDRFFAERPEGSVSTLKIQRTQQEDSAVYLCASSLRTARQETQYFGPGTRLLVL.

The J gene is TRBJ2-5, the V gene TRBV5-4, with TRBD1 matching over 7 bases. Germline V gene sequence: CDR1 SGHNT, CDR2 YYREEE (reference sequence). V shed 4 bases, J shed 0 bases, and the junction held 3 bases outside the gene matches. The CDR3 is made up of 14 amino acids. For the CDR3, the DNA is TGTGCCAGCAGCCAGACAGGGTACCAAGAGACCCAGTACTTC. Protein product: CASSQTGYQETQYF.

The CDR3 protein is CAISEFGVQEKLFF. The CDR3 coding sequence is TGTGCCATCAGTGAATTCGGGGTTCAGGAAAAACTGTTTTTT. The genes are TRBV10-3 and TRBJ1-4; no clear D. V lost 3 bases, J lost 8 bases, and 13 bases lay in between. CDR1 and CDR2 from the germline V gene are ENHRY and SYGVKD. There are 14 residues in the CDR3.

The rearrangement joins TRBV10-3 to TRBJ2-1, with 13 bases matching TRBD2. Unmatched junction bases numbered 7, after V lost 10 bases and J lost 1 base. There are 16 residues in the CDR3. Germline values: CDR1 ENHRY, CDR2 SYGVKD. The CDR3 sequence is CATLAGGPESYNEQFF. The CDR3 bases are TGTGCCACACTAGCGGGGGGGCCGGAGTCCTACAATGAGCAGTTCTTC.

J is TRBJ1-2 and V is TRBV11-2; 10 bases line up with TRBD1. The CDR3 extends over 14 amino acids. Trimming removed 5 bases from V and 8 bases from J; junction bases left unmatched: 8. Germline CDR1 reads SGHAT; CDR2 reads FQNNGV. CDR3 sequence (DNA): TGTGCCAGCAGCCCGGGACAGGGGAGGTTGGGCTACACCTTC. Encoded protein: CASSPGQGRLGYTF.

The chain recombines TRBV5-4 with TRBJ1-1; 10 nucleotides match TRBD1. The germline CDR1 and CDR2 sequences are SGHNT and YYREEE (reference sequence). With 4 bases clipped from V and 4 bases from J, the junction kept 16 bases outside the gene matches. This CDR3 spans 18 amino acids. CDR3: CASSPRGGQGRLGTEAFF. As DNA, the CDR3 is TGTGCCAGCAGCCCACGAGGGGGACAGGGGCGCTTGGGCACTGAAGCTTTCTTT.

This clone has more than one count but fewer than ten. The V call is TRBV2, the J call TRBJ1-5; TRBD1 is a possible D gene (6 bases). The V and J ends lost 2 bases and 3 bases respectively, with 17 bases between them. Germline lookup yields CDR1 SNHLY and CDR2 FYNNEI. The CDR3 extends over 17 amino acids. CDR3 amino acids: CASSENHSGALNQPQHF. Written as DNA, the CDR3 is TGTGCCAGCAGTGAAAATCACTCAGGGGCGCTCAATCAGCCCCAGCATTTT.

This chain connects TRBV28 to TRBJ1-5; D may be TRBD1 (5 bases). From germline, CDR1 is MDHEN and CDR2 SYDVKM. CDR3 length: 16 residues. The germline V and J ends were trimmed by 5 bases and 0 bases, with 14 bases remaining between them. The CDR3 bases are TGTGCCAGCAGTGCCGGTCTAGGGGCTAGCAATCAGCCCCAGCATTTT. Its protein product is CASSAGLGASNQPQHF.

The J gene is TRBJ1-1, the V gene TRBV9; the match to TRBD1 covers 8 bases. Trimming removed 0 bases from V and 5 bases from J; junction bases left unmatched: 6. Germline V gives CDR1 SGDLS, CDR2 YYNGEE. This CDR3 is built from 15 residues. In DNA form, the CDR3 reads TGTGCCAGCAGCGTAGGGACAGGGATTTGGACTGAAGCTTTCTTT. The encoded protein is CASSVGTGIWTEAFF.

The chain employs TRBV5-1 and TRBJ2-1; tentative D call: TRBD2 (7 bases). V was shortened by 0 bases and J by 2 bases, with 9 bases between the two germline ends. From germline, CDR1 is SGHRS and CDR2 YFSETQ. The CDR3 runs 15 residues. The CDR3 sequence is CASSLEGGAYNEQFF. For the CDR3, the DNA is TGCGCCAGCAGCTTGGAAGGGGGGGCCTACAATGAGCAGTTCTTC.

This chain uses TRBV9 with TRBJ2-3, with TRBD2 matching 7 bases. This CDR3 comprises 17 residues. The junction had 7 bases not matched to a gene; V was cut back by 0 bases and J by 0 bases. Germline loops: CDR1 SGDLS, CDR2 YYNGEE. The CDR3 reads CASSVGFSGSSTDTQYF. The CDR3 DNA is TGTGCCAGCAGCGTAGGGTTTAGCGGGTCTAGCACAGATACGCAGTATTTT. The complete variable domain, with remaining parts taken from reference TRBV9 and TRBJ2-3, reads DSGVTQTPKHLITATGQRVTLRCSPRSGDLSVYWYQQSLDQGLQFLIQYYNGEERAKGNILERFSAQQFPDLHSELNLSSLELGDSALYFCASSVGFSGSSTDTQYFGPGTRLTVL.